Listed below are T cell receptor beta chains from one sample, sequenced in a study of blood T cell repertoires in COVID-19. Sequencing used immunoSEQ multiplex PCR; TCRdb keeps in-frame clones, though not all of them. The sample lists 50,000 to 65,000 clones; roughly 90% were seen once. The sample consisted of peripheral blood. These TCRs come from a human donor in a cohort sampled during active COVID-19. The CDR3 runs from the conserved cysteine through the conserved F or W. D genes are given only for firm matches. Rows may omit the clone size; those that give it use once, few, many or a size class.

cdr3_nt,cdr3_aa,clone_size,d_call,v_call,j_call
TGTGCCAGCTCACCGGAGGAGACCCAGTACTTC,CASSPEETQYF,once,.,TRBV18,TRBJ2-5
TGCAGCGTGGAGGGACTACAAGAGACCCAGTACTTC,CSVEGLQETQYF,.,TRBD2,TRBV29-1,TRBJ2-5
TGTGCCAGCAGTTTAAGGGGGACAGAAAATCAGCCCCAGCATTTT,CASSLRGTENQPQHF,once,TRBD1,TRBV27,TRBJ1-5
TGTGCCATCAGTGAGTCGGGGGGCTCCTACAATGAGCAGTTCTTC,CAISESGGSYNEQFF,.,.,TRBV10-3,TRBJ2-1
TGTGCCAGCAGCATCGGGACAGGGAGAAATGAGCAGTTCTTC,CASSIGTGRNEQFF,.,TRBD1,TRBV7-4,TRBJ2-1
TGTGCCAGCAGCTTAGGGGCTAGCGGGAGGAGAGATGAGCAGTTCTTC,CASSLGASGRRDEQFF,.,TRBD2,TRBV7-8,TRBJ2-1
TGTGCCAGCAGCCCTACCCCCTCGACAGCGAACACTGAAGCTTTCTTT,CASSPTPSTANTEAFF,.,.,TRBV6-2/TRBV6-3,TRBJ1-1
TGTGCCAGCAGTTACTCGAAAGCTAGCGGGGTGGGGACCCAGTACTTC,CASSYSKASGVGTQYF,few,TRBD2,TRBV6-5,TRBJ2-5
TGTGCCAGCAGCCTTGCCCGGACAGGCGCCTACGAGCAGTACTTC,CASSLARTGAYEQYF,.,TRBD1,TRBV4-2,TRBJ2-7
TGTGCCAGCACCTCCTTCGTTGGACTGACCTTCAAAGAGCAGTTCTTC,CASTSFVGLTFKEQFF,.,.,TRBV11-2,TRBJ2-1
TGTGCCAGCAGCCTAGGGAGGGCTCAAGAGACCCAGTACTTC,CASSLGRAQETQYF,.,TRBD2,TRBV27,TRBJ2-5
TGTGCCAGCAGTTTACGGGGTACGGCGGAGCAGTACTTC,CASSLRGTAEQYF,.,.,TRBV27,TRBJ2-7
TGTGCCAGCAGCGGGACAGGAAGCTCCTACGAGCAGTACTTC,CASSGTGSSYEQYF,few,TRBD1,TRBV5-6,TRBJ2-7
TGTGCCAGCAGCTCTTATGGGCAACATGGCTACACCTTC,CASSSYGQHGYTF,once,.,TRBV7-2,TRBJ1-2
TGTGCCTGGAGTGTAATGGGGGCGAGTGGCTACACCTTC,CAWSVMGASGYTF,.,.,TRBV30,TRBJ1-2
TGTGCCAGCAGCGTAGGGGGGGGCATCAATGAAAAACTGTTTTTT,CASSVGGGINEKLFF,.,.,TRBV9,TRBJ1-4
TGTGCCAGCAGTTTTACCGTGACTAGCGGGAGAGGCTACGAGCAGTACTTC,CASSFTVTSGRGYEQYF,.,TRBD2,TRBV28,TRBJ2-7
TGTGCCAGCAGCTTAGGTGGCACCCAAGAGCAGTACTTC,CASSLGGTQEQYF,few,.,TRBV11-2,TRBJ2-7
TGTGCCAGCAGCTCCGCCACGCGGGGACTAGGAACAGATACGCAGTATTTT,CASSSATRGLGTDTQYF,.,TRBD2,TRBV7-2,TRBJ2-3
TGTGCCAGCAGCTTAGTGGGTACGGGTAATGAAAAACTGTTTTTT,CASSLVGTGNEKLFF,.,.,TRBV7-9,TRBJ1-4
TGTGCCAGCAGAACGAGAGTTGGGCCGAACTACAATGAGCAGTTCTTC,CASRTRVGPNYNEQFF,.,.,TRBV27,TRBJ2-1
TGTGCCAGCAGCACGGGACAGAAGATAGACGAGCAGTACTTC,CASSTGQKIDEQYF,.,TRBD1,TRBV7-2,TRBJ2-7
TGTGCCAGCAGCGAATGGACAGATAATTCACCCCTCCACTTT,CASSEWTDNSPLHF,.,.,TRBV9,TRBJ1-6
TGTGCCAGCAGTTCGACTATAACCTACTACTCCTACAATGAGCAGTTCTTC,CASSSTITYYSYNEQFF,.,.,TRBV27,TRBJ2-1
TGTGCCAGCAGCCCCGGACAGGGAAGGCCAGATACGCAGTATTTT,CASSPGQGRPDTQYF,.,TRBD1,TRBV5-6,TRBJ2-3
TGCGCCAGCAGCCAAGTTCGGAGAAGCTCCTACAATGAGCAGTTCTTC,CASSQVRRSSYNEQFF,.,.,TRBV4-1,TRBJ2-1
TGTGCAAGTCGCAAGTCCGGGGTAGCCACTGAAGCTTTCTTT,CASRKSGVATEAFF,.,.,TRBV12-2,TRBJ1-1
TGTGCCAGCAGCTTAACCCCAGGGTCCTACGAGCAGTACTTC,CASSLTPGSYEQYF,.,.,TRBV11-1,TRBJ2-7
TGTGCCAGCACCCTACTTGCACAGCCGAACTACGAGCAGTACTTC,CASTLLAQPNYEQYF,.,.,TRBV28,TRBJ2-7
TGTGCCAGTAGTCCCAGCGGGCAGGAGAGCTCCTACGAGCAGTACTTC,CASSPSGQESSYEQYF,.,.,TRBV19,TRBJ2-7
TGTGCCAGCAGCTTAGCGTCCGGACAAGAGTACTTC,CASSLASGQEYF,.,.,TRBV7-9,TRBJ2-7
TGCGCCAGCAGCTTGACAGGGGCAATAACCTACAATGAGCAGTTCTTC,CASSLTGAITYNEQFF,.,TRBD1,TRBV5-1,TRBJ2-1